The 26 T cell receptor beta chains in this list originate from one sample, sequenced in a study of Graves' ophthalmopathy and Graves' hyperthyroidism. For repertoire sequencing, the TCR beta CDR3 regions were amplified from RNA transcripts. First-round RT-PCR relied on HTBI primers, and a second-round multiplex PCR came next. TCRdb ran MiXCR on the multiplex PCR reads and lists one entry per CDR3 protein. The sample has 400,000 to 500,000 distinct CDR3 sequences; 20% to 25% are singletons. The specimen was peripheral blood. These receptors originate from a woman aged 18-29 years with stable Graves' hyperthyroidism.

This clonotype has a count of ten or more. The J gene is TRBJ2-7, the V gene TRBV7-8; 8 bases map to TRBD2. Germline V CDR1 and CDR2: SGHVS, FQNEAQ. The CDR3 sequence is 15 residues long. The V and J ends lost 5 bases and 5 bases, in that order; junction bases with no gene match: 11. CDR3 nucleotide sequence: TGTGCCAGCAGCCATGGGGGGACTAGATCTAACGAGCAGTACTTC. This sequence encodes CASSHGGTRSNEQYF.

This clonotype was recorded at least ten times. Just one base apart from a much larger clone, this may be a read error. The chain recombines TRBV11-2 with TRBJ2-5; D remains ambiguous. The V and J ends lost 3 bases and 5 bases respectively, with 7 bases between them. The CDR3 length is 12 residues. The V gene's germline CDR1 is SGHAT and CDR2 FQNNGV. CDR3 protein: CASSFGRETQYF. CDR3 bases: TGTGCCAGCAGCTTCGGCCGGGAGACCCAGTACTTC.

The V call is TRBV20-1, the J call TRBJ1-5; D perhaps matches TRBD1 (5 bases). The V gene lost 8 bases and the J gene lost 4 bases, with 12 bases spanning the gap. The CDR3 has 12 residues. Germline loops: CDR1 DFQATT, CDR2 SNEGSKA (reference sequence). The CDR3 bases are TGCAGTCTTAGGGGTGGAAATCAGCCCCAGCATTTT. Its translation is CSLRGGNQPQHF.

This clonotype was counted at least ten times. The chain is built from TRBV20-1 and TRBJ1-5, with D maybe TRBD1 (5 bases). This CDR3 has 17 residues. In germline, CDR1 is DFQATT, CDR2 SNEGSKA (reference sequence). Deletions cut 3 bases from V and 0 bases from J, with 18 bases between. The CDR3, as DNA: TGCAGTGCTAGCAACACTGACAGAAGTTATAGCAATCAGCCCCAGCATTTT. As protein: CSASNTDRSYSNQPQHF.

This clonotype was observed many times. The chain couples TRBV25-1 to TRBJ2-7; TRBD1 is a possible D gene (7 bases). This CDR3 has 16 residues. V was shortened by 2 bases and J by 7 bases, with 21 bases between the two germline ends. Germline assignment: CDR1 MGHDK and CDR2 SYGVNS. The CDR3 loop reads CASSEPGTVRGDEQYF. The CDR3 DNA reads TGTGCCAGCAGTGAACCTGGGACAGTCAGGGGGGATGAGCAGTACTTC.

In this sample, this clonotype turned up a few times. The rearrangement joins TRBV6-1 to TRBJ1-5; the match to TRBD1 covers 7 bases. The ends lost 6 bases at V and 9 bases at J; junction bases unmatched: 14. This CDR3 is 15 amino acids long. CDR1 and CDR2 (germline): MNHNS, SASEGT. The CDR3 region is CASRLPGQINVPQHF. The CDR3 DNA reads TGTGCCAGCAGGCTACCGGGACAGATTAACGTGCCCCAGCATTTT.

This clonotype came up many times. The chain is built from TRBV24-1 and TRBJ1-1; D is unclear. There are 13 residues in the CDR3. Germline V lookup: CDR1 KGHDR, CDR2 SFDVKD. Trimming shortened V by 6 bases and J by 3 bases, and 10 bases separated the two germline ends. The chain's CDR3 is CATSRRGDTEAFF. The CDR3 DNA follows: TGTGCCACCAGTAGGCGGGGAGACACTGAAGCTTTCTTT.

This clonotype was counted ten times or more. The DNA for the CDR3 is TGTGCCAGCAGTCCTCCTTCCGGGAGAGGGGACAAGGGAAACTATGGCTACACCTTC. As protein: CASSPPSGRGDKGNYGYTF. This chain connects TRBV6-4 to TRBJ1-2; D might be TRBD1 (6 bases). The V gene's germline CDR1 is MRHNA and CDR2 SNTAGT. Deletions cut 5 bases from V and 2 bases from J, with 27 bases between. The CDR3 sequence is 19 residues long.

The sample holds many counts of this clonotype. This sequence joins TRBV30 and TRBJ1-5; no firm D call. The germline V gene encodes CDR1 GTSNPN and CDR2 SVGIG (reference sequence). The germline V and J ends were trimmed by 1 base and 6 bases, with 13 bases remaining between them. This CDR3 has 14 residues. The CDR3 DNA reads TGTGCCTGGAGTGCCGGGCCCCGGGGTCAGCCCCAGCATTTT. Translated: CAWSAGPRGQPQHF. Combining the CDR3 with reference TRBV30 and TRBJ1-5 gives the whole variable domain SQTIHQWPATLVQPVGSPLSLECTVEGTSNPNLYWYRQAAGRGLQLLFYSVGIGQISSEVPQNLSASRPQDRQFILSSKKLLLSDSGFYLCAWSAGPRGQPQHFGDGTRLSIL.

In its sample, this clonotype was seen many times. The chain carries TRBV20-1 and TRBJ1-5, with 7 bases that match TRBD1. Per germline, CDR1 DFQATT and CDR2 SNEGSKA (reference sequence). Trimming cost V 4 bases and J 6 bases; bases outside gene matches: 3. This CDR3 spans 12 amino acids. The CDR3 coding sequence is TGCAGTGCTACAACAGGGGCTCAGCCCCAGCATTTT. It yields the protein CSATTGAQPQHF.

V gene TRBV28 combines with J gene TRBJ2-7, with D possibly TRBD1 on 5 matching bases. The germline V gene encodes CDR1 MDHEN and CDR2 SYDVKM. V lost 7 bases and J 3 bases, leaving 16 bases between the germline ends. The CDR3 extends over 14 amino acids. The chain's CDR3 is CASKTTALHYEQYF. Here the CDR3 DNA reads TGTGCCAGCAAAACGACAGCACTACACTACGAGCAGTACTTC.

The V gene is TRBV4-2, the J gene TRBJ2-3; 9 bases fit TRBD2. Per the germline V gene, CDR1 is LGHNA and CDR2 is YNFKEQ. The CDR3 sequence is 16 residues long. J lost 3 bases, V lost 2 bases, and 6 bases had no gene match. The CDR3 is CASSQLLAGGTDTQYF. The CDR3, as DNA: TGTGCCAGCAGCCAACTACTCGCGGGAGGGACAGATACGCAGTATTTT.

There are many counts of this clonotype. Its ends do not fully match the called genes, so a read error is possible. The chain has TRBV19 and TRBJ1-1, with a tentative D call TRBD1 (6 bases). CDR1 is LNHDA and CDR2 is SQIVND in the germline V gene (reference sequence). This CDR3 has 14 amino acids. The CDR3 region has the DNA TGCGCCAGCAGCATCGCAGGGGTTGGCACTGAAGCTTTCTTT. Translated, it gives CASSIAGVGTEAFF.

This clonotype has ten or more counts. The rearrangement links TRBV15 to TRBJ1-1; 9 bases fit TRBD1. The V gene's germline CDR1 is LNHNV and CDR2 YYDKDF (reference sequence). J gave up 4 bases and V 0 bases, and 9 bases lay outside the gene matches. This CDR3 comprises 17 residues. The CDR3 DNA follows: TGTGCCACCAGCAGAGAACAGGGGGCGACGGGCTTCACTGAAGCTTTCTTT. This codes for CATSREQGATGFTEAFF.

This clonotype was detected many times. This chain joins TRBV6-5 and TRBJ1-2; D is uncertain. V lost 7 bases to trimming and J lost 7 bases, with 19 bases between them. Germline CDR1 MNHEY, CDR2 SVGAGI. The CDR3 totals 14 residues. The CDR3 loop is CASISGRSGIGYTF. For the CDR3, the DNA is TGTGCCAGCATCTCCGGACGGTCGGGGATTGGCTACACCTTC.

Comment on this clonotype: An end of the junction differs from the germline gene, which may be a read error. V gene TRBV3-1 combines with J gene TRBJ1-1; no firm D call. The CDR3 contains 16 residues. Looked up from germline, CDR1 is LGHDT and CDR2 is YNNKEL (reference sequence). For the CDR3, the DNA is TGTGCCAGCTGCCAAGATAGTAGGCAGCTGAACACTGAAGCTTTCTTT. It translates to CASCQDSRQLNTEAFF. Supplemented by reference TRBV3-1 and TRBJ1-1, the full variable domain reads DTAVSQTPKYLVTQMGNDKSIKCEQNLGHDTMYWYKQDSKKFLKIMFSYNNKELIINETVPNRFSPKSPDKAHLNLHINSLELGDSAVYFCASCQDSRQLNTEAFFGQGTRLTVV.

This chain connects TRBV20-1 to TRBJ2-7; D may correspond to TRBD1 or TRBD2 (6 bases each). The germline V gene encodes CDR1 DFQATT and CDR2 SNEGSKA (reference sequence). Trimming removed 8 bases at V and 5 bases at J, with 16 bases between. The CDR3 contains 12 residues. CDR3 DNA: TGCAGTACCTTGGGGGCGGGGAACGAGCAGTACTTC. Amino acids: CSTLGAGNEQYF.

This clonotype was found many times. The chain carries TRBV28 and TRBJ1-1; 10 bases are a match to TRBD1. Germline-derived CDR1 and CDR2 are MDHEN and SYDVKM. Trimming cost V 4 bases and J 0 bases; bases outside gene matches: 20. This CDR3 comprises 21 residues. The CDR3 here is CASSYTSGTGDNYQMNTEAFF. CDR3 nucleotide sequence: TGTGCCAGCAGTTACACCTCCGGGACAGGGGACAATTACCAAATGAACACTGAAGCTTTCTTT.

This clonotype was recorded many times. The chain joins TRBV20-1 to TRBJ1-2; possibly TRBD1 for D (6 bases). This CDR3 is 14 amino acids long. Trimming took off 3 bases at V and 2 bases at J, with 13 bases between the two ends. Germline CDR1 DFQATT, CDR2 SNEGSKA (reference sequence). The chain's CDR3 is CSASTGQPNYGYTF. In nucleotides, the CDR3 is TGCAGTGCTAGTACGGGACAACCAAACTATGGCTACACCTTC.

In this sample, this clonotype turned up a few times. The V and J genes are TRBV28 and TRBJ1-5, with TRBD1 identical over 7 bases. The CDR3 consists of 14 residues. V gave up 3 bases and J gave up 7 bases; unmatched junction bases: 6. Germline-derived CDR1 and CDR2 are MDHEN and SYDVKM. CDR3 bases: TGTGCCAGCAGTTTTGGAGGGGGCAGACAGCCCCAGCATTTT. It specifies CASSFGGGRQPQHF. The variable domain in full, with the rest retrieved from reference TRBV28 and TRBJ1-5, is DVKVTQSSRYLVKRTGEKVFLECVQDMDHENMFWYRQDPGLGLRLIYFSYDVKMKEKGDIPEGYSVSREKKERFSLILESASTNQTSMYLCASSFGGGRQPQHFGDGTRLSIL.

This clonotype was seen ten or more times. The V gene is TRBV7-8, the J gene TRBJ2-7; the match to TRBD2 covers 7 bases. Germline lookup yields CDR1 SGHVS and CDR2 FQNEAQ. J gave up 3 bases and V 5 bases, and 4 bases lay outside the gene matches. The CDR3 is 13 residues long. The CDR3 sequence: CASSTRTSYEQYF. Written as DNA, the CDR3 is TGTGCCAGCAGCACCCGGACTAGCTACGAGCAGTACTTC.

This clonotype was counted ten times or more. The chain combines TRBV3-1 with TRBJ1-6; D perhaps matches TRBD1 (6 bases). This CDR3 has 15 amino acids. Looked up from germline, CDR1 is LGHDT and CDR2 is YNNKEL (reference sequence). V was pared by 4 bases and J by 4 bases, with 11 bases between. CDR3 DNA sequence: TGTGCCAGCAGCCCACAGGGACCGTATAATTCACCCCTCCACTTT. Amino acid sequence: CASSPQGPYNSPLHF.

This clonotype was counted ten times or more. This may stem from a read error, because a much larger clone lies one nucleotide away. This chain joins TRBV7-2 and TRBJ2-7; 7 nucleotides match TRBD1. CDR3 length: 12 residues. Trimming took 2 bases from V and 9 from J; bases not matched to a gene: 4. Germline V gene lookup returns CDR1 SGHTA and CDR2 FQGNSA. The CDR3 DNA reads TGTGCCAGCAGCTTAACACAGGGGCGGCAGTACTTC. Encoded protein: CASSLTQGRQYF.

This clonotype was picked up many times. The junction shows a germline mismatch at one end, possibly a read error. This chain connects TRBV20-1 to TRBJ1-1, with D unresolved. Germline CDR1 and CDR2: DFQATT and SNEGSKA (reference sequence). This CDR3 comprises 8 residues. The CDR3: CSASSESF. The CDR3 bases are TGCAGTGCTAGCTCGGAGAGCTTT.

In this sample, this clonotype turned up many times. The V gene is TRBV5-1, the J gene TRBJ2-2; D remains unclear. Trimming shortened V by 0 bases and J by 4 bases, and 13 bases separated the two germline ends. The CDR3 is made up of 16 amino acids. Germline V lookup: CDR1 SGHRS, CDR2 YFSETQ. CDR3 DNA: TGCGCCAGCAGCTTGGTACGCGAGTCGGGCACCGGGGAGCTGTTTTTT. It translates to CASSLVRESGTGELFF. The variable domain in full, with the rest retrieved from reference TRBV5-1 and TRBJ2-2, is KAGVTQTPRYLIKTRGQQVTLSCSPISGHRSVSWYQQTPGQGLQFLFEYFSETQRNKGNFPGRFSGRQFSNSRSEMNVSTLELGDSALYLCASSLVRESGTGELFFGEGSRLTVL.

In regard to this clonotype: A much more abundant neighbour one base away suggests this may be a read error. V and J are TRBV25-1 and TRBJ1-6, with D unresolved. Germline V gives CDR1 MGHDK, CDR2 SYGVNS. The CDR3 contains 12 residues. The CDR3 sequence: CASSESASHLHF. In DNA form, the CDR3 reads TGTGCCAGCAGTGAATCGGCTTCACACCTCCACTTT.